Below are 8 T cell receptor beta chains sequenced from a single sample in a study of identifying expanded T cells in peripheral blood. This table comes from immunoSEQ multiplex PCR, and its TCRdb copy is limited to in-frame clones, with some not included. The sample holds tens of thousands of clones, roughly 88% seen once. Material for sequencing was blood. Source of these receptors: a person aged 18-70 years in good health.

The chain combines TRBV5-1 with TRBJ2-7; unclear D gene. The CDR3 runs 15 residues. Germline assignment: CDR1 SGHRS and CDR2 YFSETQ. V lost 1 base and J 5 bases, leaving 16 bases between the germline ends. CDR3: CASSLNPHKADEQYF. The CDR3 bases are TGCGCCAGCAGCTTGAACCCACACAAAGCCGACGAGCAGTACTTC.

The V gene is TRBV21-1, the J gene TRBJ1-5; the D call in the table, TRBD1, was not verified against the DNA. TRBV21-1 has pseudogene status. The CDR3 has 18 amino acids. CDR3 sequence: CASSKDGTGDQGNQPQHF. The CDR3 bases are TGTGCCAGCAGCAAAGACGGGACAGGGGATCAGGGCAATCAGCCCCAGCATTTT.

The V call is TRBV6-5, the J call TRBJ1-6; TRBD1 is a possible D gene (6 bases). The germline CDR1 and CDR2 sequences are MNHEY and SVGAGI. The CDR3 length is 15 residues. The V and J ends lost 0 bases and 14 bases respectively, with 17 bases between them. CDR3 bases: TGTGCCAGCAGTTACTCTGCACAGGGAGCTGGGTCCCTCCACTTT. It codes for CASSYSAQGAGSLHF.

This sequence joins TRBV5-1 and TRBJ2-3, with TRBD2 matching 13 bases. CDR1 is SGHRS, CDR2 YFSETQ, per germline. The CDR3 extends over 14 amino acids. With 7 bases clipped from V and 8 bases from J, the junction kept 7 bases outside the gene matches. CDR3 sequence reads: CASRTSGGAGTQYF. CDR3 nucleotides: TGCGCCAGCCGAACTAGCGGGGGGGCGGGTACGCAGTATTTT.

This clone was observed a single time. The rearrangement links TRBV27 to TRBJ1-1; a possible D gene is TRBD1 (5 bases). CDR1 is MNHEY and CDR2 is SMNVEV in the germline V gene (reference sequence). V was cut by 5 bases and J by 5 bases, with 18 bases left in between. CDR3 size: 15 residues. This CDR3 is CASSKSPGGKTEAFF. The CDR3 DNA is TGTGCCAGCAGTAAAAGCCCCGGGGGAAAGACTGAAGCTTTCTTT.

V usage is TRBV5-1 and J usage is TRBJ2-1; D is unresolved. The V end lost 4 bases, the J end lost 14 bases, and 16 bases lay between the germline ends. The germline V gene has CDR1 SGHRS and CDR2 YFSETQ. The CDR3 spans 12 residues. CDR3: CASSVSRGEEFF. CDR3 DNA sequence: TGCGCCAGCAGCGTCAGTCGCGGCGAGGAGTTCTTC.

This clone has just one count. V usage is TRBV6-1 and J usage is TRBJ1-5; D is unresolved. The V end lost 8 bases, the J end lost 2 bases, and 13 bases lay between the germline ends. CDR1 is MNHNS, CDR2 SASEGT, per germline. This CDR3 has 14 amino acids. The CDR3 reads CASLPSGGNQPQHF. CDR3 DNA sequence: TGTGCCAGCCTTCCTTCCGGGGGCAATCAGCCCCAGCATTTT.

The rearrangement uses TRBV19 and TRBJ2-4, with TRBD1 matching over 7 bases. Germline lookup yields CDR1 LNHDA and CDR2 SQIVND (reference sequence). The CDR3 contains 15 residues. The V segment lost 7 bases and the J segment 8 bases; nucleotides outside the gene matches: 14. The CDR3 sequence: CASTRAGGTLDIQYF. CDR3 sequence (DNA): TGTGCCAGTACTCGAGCAGGGGGTACGCTAGACATTCAGTACTTC. The full variable domain, its missing parts supplied by reference TRBV19 and TRBJ2-4, is DGGITQSPKYLFRKEGQNVTLSCEQNLNHDAMYWYRQDPGQGLRLIYYSQIVNDFQKGDIAEGYSVSREKKESFPLTVTSAQKNPTAFYLCASTRAGGTLDIQYFGAGTRLSVL.